This paragraph reports one TCR beta chain. No antigen is known for it. These data are taken from a study of beta chain features in type 1 diabetes. Broader study findings: PCR might show a preference for shorter templates, equally across patients and controls. HLA effects on TCRB rearrangement stayed unresolved here.

Isolated RNA was reverse transcribed in full, so expressed TCRB transcripts were sequenced. Method: immunoSEQ multiplex PCR; TCRdb's copy keeps in-frame clones and lacks some. The repertoire holds approximately 110,000 clones, with about 40% as singletons. Germline assignment: CDR1 LNHDA and CDR2 SQIVND (reference sequence). The CDR3 is made up of 14 amino acids. Trimming shortened V by 4 bases and J by 0 bases, and 10 bases separated the two germline ends. This chain uses TRBV19 with TRBJ2-7; D is unresolved. This sequence originates from a woman aged 18-29 years in good health. What was sequenced was stem cell memory CD4+ T cells from blood. The CDR3 sequence is CASSKHQSSYEQYF. CDR3 nucleotide sequence: TGTGCCAGTAGTAAACACCAAAGCTCCTACGAGCAGTACTTC.